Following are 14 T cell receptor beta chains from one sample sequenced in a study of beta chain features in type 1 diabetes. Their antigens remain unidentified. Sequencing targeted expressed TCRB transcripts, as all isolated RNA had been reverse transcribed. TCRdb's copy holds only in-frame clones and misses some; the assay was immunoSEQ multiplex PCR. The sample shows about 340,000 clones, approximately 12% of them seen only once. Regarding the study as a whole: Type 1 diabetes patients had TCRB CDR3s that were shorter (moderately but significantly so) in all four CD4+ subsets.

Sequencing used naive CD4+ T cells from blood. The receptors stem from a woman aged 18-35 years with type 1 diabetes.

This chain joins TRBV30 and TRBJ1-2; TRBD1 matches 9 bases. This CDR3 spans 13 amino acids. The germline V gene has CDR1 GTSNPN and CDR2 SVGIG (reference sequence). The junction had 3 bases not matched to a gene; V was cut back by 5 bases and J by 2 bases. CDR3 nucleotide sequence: TGTGCCTGGGGACAGGGGACAAACTATGGCTACACCTTC. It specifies CAWGQGTNYGYTF.

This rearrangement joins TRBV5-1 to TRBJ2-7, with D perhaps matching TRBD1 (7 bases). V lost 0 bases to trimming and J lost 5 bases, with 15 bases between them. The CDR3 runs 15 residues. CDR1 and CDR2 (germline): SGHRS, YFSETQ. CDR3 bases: TGCGCCAGCAGCTTGGTTGGCAGGGGGGCCAACGAGCAGTACGTC. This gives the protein CASSLVGRGANEQYV.

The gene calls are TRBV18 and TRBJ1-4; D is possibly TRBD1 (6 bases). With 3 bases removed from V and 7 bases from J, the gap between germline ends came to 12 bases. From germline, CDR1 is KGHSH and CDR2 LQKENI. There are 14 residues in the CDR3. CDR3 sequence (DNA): TGTGCCAGCTCACCGACGGCGACAGGTGAAAAACTGTTTTTT. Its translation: CASSPTATGEKLFF.

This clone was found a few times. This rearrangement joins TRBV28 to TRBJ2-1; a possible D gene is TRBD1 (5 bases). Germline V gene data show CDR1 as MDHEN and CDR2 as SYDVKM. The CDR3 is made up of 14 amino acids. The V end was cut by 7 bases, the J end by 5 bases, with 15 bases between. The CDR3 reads CASTPGQRHNEQFF. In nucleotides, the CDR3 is TGTGCCAGCACCCCCGGACAACGGCACAATGAGCAGTTCTTC.

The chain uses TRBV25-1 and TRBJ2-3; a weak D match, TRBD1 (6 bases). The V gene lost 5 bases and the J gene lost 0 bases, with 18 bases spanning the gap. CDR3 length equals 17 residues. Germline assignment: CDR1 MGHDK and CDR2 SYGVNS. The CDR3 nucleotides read TGTGCCAGCAGTTCCTGGACAGATTCTAGGAGCACAGATACGCAGTATTTT. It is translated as CASSSWTDSRSTDTQYF. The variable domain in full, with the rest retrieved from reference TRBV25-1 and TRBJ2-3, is EADIYQTPRYLVIGTGKKITLECSQTMGHDKMYWYQQDPGMELHLIHYSYGVNSTEKGDLSSESTVSRIRTEHFPLTLESARPSHTSQYLCASSSWTDSRSTDTQYFGPGTRLTVL.

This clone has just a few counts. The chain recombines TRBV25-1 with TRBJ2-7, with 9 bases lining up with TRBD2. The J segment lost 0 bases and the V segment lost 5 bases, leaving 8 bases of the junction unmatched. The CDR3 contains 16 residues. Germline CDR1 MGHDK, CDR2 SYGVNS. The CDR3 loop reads CASSPILAGPSYEQYF. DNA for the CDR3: TGTGCCAGCAGTCCGATACTAGCGGGCCCCTCCTACGAGCAGTACTTC.

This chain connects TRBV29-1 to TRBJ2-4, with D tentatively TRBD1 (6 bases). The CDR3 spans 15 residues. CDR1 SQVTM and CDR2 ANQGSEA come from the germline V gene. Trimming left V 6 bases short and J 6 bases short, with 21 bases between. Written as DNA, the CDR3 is TGCAGCGTGGGGGAAAGGGCAGGGGTATTAAACATTCAGTACTTC. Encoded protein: CSVGERAGVLNIQYF.

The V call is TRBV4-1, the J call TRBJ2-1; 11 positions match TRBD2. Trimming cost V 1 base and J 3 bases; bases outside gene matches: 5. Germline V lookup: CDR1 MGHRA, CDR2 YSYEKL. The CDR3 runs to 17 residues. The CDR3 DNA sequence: TGCGCCAGCAGCCAAGTGTTAGCGGGAGGGGTCTACAATGAGCAGTTCTTC. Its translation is CASSQVLAGGVYNEQFF.

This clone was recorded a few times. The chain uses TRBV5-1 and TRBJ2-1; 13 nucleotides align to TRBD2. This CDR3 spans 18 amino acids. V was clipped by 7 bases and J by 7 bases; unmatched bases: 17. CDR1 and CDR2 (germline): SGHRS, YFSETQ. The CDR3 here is CASSPGHRTSGSMNEQFF. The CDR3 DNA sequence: TGCGCCAGCTCGCCGGGACATCGGACTAGCGGGAGTATGAATGAGCAGTTCTTC.

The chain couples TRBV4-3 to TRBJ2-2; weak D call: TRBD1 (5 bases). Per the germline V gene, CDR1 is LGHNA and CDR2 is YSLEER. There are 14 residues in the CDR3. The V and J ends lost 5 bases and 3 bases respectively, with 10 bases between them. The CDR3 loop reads CASSRGLHTGELFF. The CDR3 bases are TGCGCCAGCAGCAGGGGTTTGCACACCGGGGAGCTGTTTTTT.

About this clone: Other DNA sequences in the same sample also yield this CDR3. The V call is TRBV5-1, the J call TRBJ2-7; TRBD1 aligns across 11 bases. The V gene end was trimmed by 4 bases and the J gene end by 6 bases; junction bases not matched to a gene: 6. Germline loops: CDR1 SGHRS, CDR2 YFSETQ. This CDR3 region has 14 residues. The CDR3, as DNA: TGCGCCAGCAGCCCAGGACAGGGGGCGGGCGAGCAGTACTTC. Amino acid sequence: CASSPGQGAGEQYF.

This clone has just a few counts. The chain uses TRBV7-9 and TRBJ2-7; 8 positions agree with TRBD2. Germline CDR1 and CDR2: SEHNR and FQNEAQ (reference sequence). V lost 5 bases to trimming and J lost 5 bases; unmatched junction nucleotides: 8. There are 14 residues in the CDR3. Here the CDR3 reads CASSRSGKLNEQYF. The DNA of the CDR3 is TGTGCCAGCAGCCGTAGCGGGAAGTTGAACGAGCAGTACTTC. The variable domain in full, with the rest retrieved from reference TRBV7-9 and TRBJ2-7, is DTGVSQNPRHKITKRGQNVTFRCDPISEHNRLYWYRQTLGQGPEFLTYFQNEAQLEKSRLLSDRFSAERPKGSFSTLEIQRTEQGDSAMYLCASSRSGKLNEQYFGPGTRLTVT.

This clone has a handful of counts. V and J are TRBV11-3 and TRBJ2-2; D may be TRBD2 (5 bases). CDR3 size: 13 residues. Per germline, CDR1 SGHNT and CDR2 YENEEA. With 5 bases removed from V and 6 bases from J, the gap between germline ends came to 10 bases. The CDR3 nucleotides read TGTGCCAGCAGCCCCTCGCGGGCCGGGGAGCTGTTTTTT. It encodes CASSPSRAGELFF.

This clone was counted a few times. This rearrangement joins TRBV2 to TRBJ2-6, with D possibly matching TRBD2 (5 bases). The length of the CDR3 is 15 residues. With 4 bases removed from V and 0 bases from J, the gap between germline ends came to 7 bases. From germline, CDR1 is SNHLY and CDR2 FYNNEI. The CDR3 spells CASSVGLSGANVLTF. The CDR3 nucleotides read TGTGCCAGCAGTGTTGGACTCTCTGGGGCCAACGTCCTGACTTTC. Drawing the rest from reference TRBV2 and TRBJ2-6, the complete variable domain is EPEVTQTPSHQVTQMGQEVILRCVPISNHLYFYWYRQILGQKVEFLVSFYNNEISEKSEIFDDQFSVERPDGSNFTLKIRSTKLEDSAMYFCASSVGLSGANVLTFGAGSRLTVL.